The TCR beta chain described here comes from a study of T cell repertoires in cytomegalovirus infection. Study in general: Public TCR beta signatures indicated both CMV infection and matching HLA type. Notes on the study in general: Accumulated public TCR beta family frequency recognized individuals carrying CMV together with the relevant HLA. HLA-C-restricted CMV clonotypes gave the most frequent clonotype in two of eight donors.

MiXCR, run by TCRdb on the reads, gives a single entry per CDR3 protein. The data hold roughly 500,000 distinct CDR3 sequences, with approximately 16% observed a single time. A note on this clonotype: Its antigen is not identified.

This CDR3 contains 15 residues. Germline V gene lookup returns CDR1 MGHRA and CDR2 YSYEKL. The ends lost 1 base at V and 4 bases at J; junction bases unmatched: 6. The clonotype originates from a human donor in good health (CMV status not recorded). Some clones in this sample may be carry-over from other donors' samples. The source material was CD8+ T cells from PBMCs. The rearrangement links TRBV4-1 to TRBJ2-7, with TRBD1 matching 8 bases. The chain's CDR3 is CASSQALTGAYEQYF. CDR3 coding DNA: TGCGCCAGCAGCCAAGCCCTGACAGGGGCATACGAGCAGTACTTC.